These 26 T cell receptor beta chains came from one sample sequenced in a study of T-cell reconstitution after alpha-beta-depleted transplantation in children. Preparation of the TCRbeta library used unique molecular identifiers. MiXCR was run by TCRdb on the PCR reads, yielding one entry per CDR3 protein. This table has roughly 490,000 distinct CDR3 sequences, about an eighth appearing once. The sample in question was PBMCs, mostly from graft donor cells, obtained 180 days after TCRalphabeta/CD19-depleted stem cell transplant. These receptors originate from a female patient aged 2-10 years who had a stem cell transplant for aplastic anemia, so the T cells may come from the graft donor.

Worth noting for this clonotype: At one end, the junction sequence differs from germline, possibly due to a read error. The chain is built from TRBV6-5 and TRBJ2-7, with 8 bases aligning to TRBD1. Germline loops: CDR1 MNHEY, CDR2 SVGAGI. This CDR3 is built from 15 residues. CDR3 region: CASSSDRGNSYDQYF. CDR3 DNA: TGTGCCAGCAGTTCCGACAGGGGCAATTCCTACGACCAGTACTTC.

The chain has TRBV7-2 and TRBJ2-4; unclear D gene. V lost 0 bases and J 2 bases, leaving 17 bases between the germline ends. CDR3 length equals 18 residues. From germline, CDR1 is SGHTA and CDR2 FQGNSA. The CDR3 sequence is CASSLALKGPITKNIQYF. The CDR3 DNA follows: TGTGCCAGCAGCTTAGCGCTGAAAGGGCCTATTACCAAAAACATTCAGTACTTC.

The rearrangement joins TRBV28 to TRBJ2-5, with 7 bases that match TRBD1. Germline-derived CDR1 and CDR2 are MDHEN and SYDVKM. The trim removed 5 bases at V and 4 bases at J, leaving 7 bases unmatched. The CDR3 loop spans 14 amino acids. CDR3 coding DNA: TGTGCCAGCAGTCCGCCCGACAGGGTAGAGACCCAGTACTTC. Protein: CASSPPDRVETQYF.

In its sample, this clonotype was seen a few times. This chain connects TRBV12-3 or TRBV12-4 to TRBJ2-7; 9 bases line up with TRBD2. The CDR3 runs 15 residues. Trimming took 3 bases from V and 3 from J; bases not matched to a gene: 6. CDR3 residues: CASSLGLAGLYEQYV. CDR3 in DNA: TGTGCCAGCAGTTTGGGGCTAGCGGGGCTCTACGAGCAGTACGTC.

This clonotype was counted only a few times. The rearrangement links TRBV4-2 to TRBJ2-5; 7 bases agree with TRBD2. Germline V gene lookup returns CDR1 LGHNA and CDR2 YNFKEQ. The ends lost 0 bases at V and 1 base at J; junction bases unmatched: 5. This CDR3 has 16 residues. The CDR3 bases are TGTGCCAGCAGCCAAGATGTGAGGGAGGGCCAAGAGACCCAGTACTTC. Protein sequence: CASSQDVREGQETQYF.

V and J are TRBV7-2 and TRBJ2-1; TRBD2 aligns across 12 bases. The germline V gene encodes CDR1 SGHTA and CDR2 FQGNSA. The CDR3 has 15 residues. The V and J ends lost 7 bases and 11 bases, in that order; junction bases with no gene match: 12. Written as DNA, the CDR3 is TGTGCCAGCAAAACGGGACTGACTAGCGGGAGACAGCAGTTCTTC. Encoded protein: CASKTGLTSGRQQFF.

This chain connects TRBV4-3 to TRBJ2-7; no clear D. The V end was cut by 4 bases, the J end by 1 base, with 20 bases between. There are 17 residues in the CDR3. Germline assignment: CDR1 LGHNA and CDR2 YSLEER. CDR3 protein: CASSPVYGLGVSYEQYF. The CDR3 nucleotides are TGCGCCAGCAGCCCAGTGTATGGGCTTGGGGTGTCCTACGAGCAGTACTTC.

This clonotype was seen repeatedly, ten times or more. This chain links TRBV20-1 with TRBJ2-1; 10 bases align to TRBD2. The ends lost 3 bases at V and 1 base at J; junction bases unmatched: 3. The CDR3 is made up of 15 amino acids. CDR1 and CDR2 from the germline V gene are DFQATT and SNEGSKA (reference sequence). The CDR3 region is CSASPSGRSYNEQFF. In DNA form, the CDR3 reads TGCAGTGCTAGCCCTAGCGGGAGATCCTACAATGAGCAGTTCTTC.

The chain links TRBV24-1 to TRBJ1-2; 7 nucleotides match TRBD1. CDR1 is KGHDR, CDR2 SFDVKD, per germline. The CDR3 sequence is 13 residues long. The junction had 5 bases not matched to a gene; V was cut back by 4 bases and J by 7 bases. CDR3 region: CATSDETGFGYTF. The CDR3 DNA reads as TGTGCCACCAGTGACGAGACAGGGTTTGGCTACACCTTC.

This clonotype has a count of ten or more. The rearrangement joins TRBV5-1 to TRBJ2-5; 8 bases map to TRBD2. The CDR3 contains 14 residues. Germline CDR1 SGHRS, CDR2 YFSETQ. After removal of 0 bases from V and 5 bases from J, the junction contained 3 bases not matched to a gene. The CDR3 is CASSLVRGGETQYF. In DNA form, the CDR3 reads TGCGCCAGCAGCTTGGTCCGGGGGGGGGAGACCCAGTACTTC.

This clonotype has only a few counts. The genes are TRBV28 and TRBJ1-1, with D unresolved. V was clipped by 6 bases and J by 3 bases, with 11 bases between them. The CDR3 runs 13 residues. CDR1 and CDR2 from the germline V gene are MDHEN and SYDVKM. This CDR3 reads CASRTTADTEAFF. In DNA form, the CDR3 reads TGTGCCAGCAGAACTACCGCGGACACTGAAGCTTTCTTT.

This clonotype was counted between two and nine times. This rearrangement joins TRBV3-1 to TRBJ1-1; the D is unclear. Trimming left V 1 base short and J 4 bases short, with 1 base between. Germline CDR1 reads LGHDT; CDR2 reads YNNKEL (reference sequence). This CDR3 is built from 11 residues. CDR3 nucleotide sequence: TGTGCCAGCAGCCAAGCCACTGAAGCTTTCTTT. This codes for CASSQATEAFF.

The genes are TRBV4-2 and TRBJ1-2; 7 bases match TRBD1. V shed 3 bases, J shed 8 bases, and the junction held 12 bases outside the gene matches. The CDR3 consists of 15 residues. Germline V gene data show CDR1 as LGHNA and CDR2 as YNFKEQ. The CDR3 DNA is TGTGCCAGCAGCCATCCCGACAGGGACGGCGACGGCTACACCTTC. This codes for CASSHPDRDGDGYTF.

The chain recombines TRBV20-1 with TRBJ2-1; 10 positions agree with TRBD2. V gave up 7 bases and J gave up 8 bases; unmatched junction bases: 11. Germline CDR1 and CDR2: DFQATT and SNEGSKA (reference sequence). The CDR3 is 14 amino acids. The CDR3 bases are TGCAGTGTCGGAGCGGGAGGGAGGTCTGATGAGCAGTTCTTC. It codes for CSVGAGGRSDEQFF.

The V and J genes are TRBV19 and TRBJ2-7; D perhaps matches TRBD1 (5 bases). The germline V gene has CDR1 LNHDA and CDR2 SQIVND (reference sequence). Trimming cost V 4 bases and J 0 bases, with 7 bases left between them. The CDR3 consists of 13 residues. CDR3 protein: CASSTTVSYEQYF. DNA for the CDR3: TGTGCCAGTAGTACGACAGTCTCCTACGAGCAGTACTTC.

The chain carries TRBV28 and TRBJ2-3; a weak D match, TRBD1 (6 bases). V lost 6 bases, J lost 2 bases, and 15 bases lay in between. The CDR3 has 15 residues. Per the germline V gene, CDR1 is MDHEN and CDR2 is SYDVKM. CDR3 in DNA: TGTGCCAGCAGCGCACAGGGTGGCGTCACAGATACGCAGTATTTT. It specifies CASSAQGGVTDTQYF.

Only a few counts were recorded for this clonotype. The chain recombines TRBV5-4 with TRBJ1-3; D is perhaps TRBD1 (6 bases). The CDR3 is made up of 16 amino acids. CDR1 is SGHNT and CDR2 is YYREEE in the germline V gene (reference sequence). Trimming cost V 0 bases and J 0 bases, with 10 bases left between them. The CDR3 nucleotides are TGTGCCAGCAGCTTGGGACAGGCGAGCTCTGGAAACACCATATATTTT. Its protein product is CASSLGQASSGNTIYF.

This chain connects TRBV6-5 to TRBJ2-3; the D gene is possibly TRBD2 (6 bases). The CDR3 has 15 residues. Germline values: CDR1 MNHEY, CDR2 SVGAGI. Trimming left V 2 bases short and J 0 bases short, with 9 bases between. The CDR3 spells CASSYLSGSTDTQYF. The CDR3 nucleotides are TGTGCCAGCAGTTACCTGAGCGGGAGCACAGATACGCAGTATTTT.

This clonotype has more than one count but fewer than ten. CDR3 protein: CASSLLGPFNTGELFF. CDR3 bases: TGTGCCAGCAGCTTACTCGGGCCCTTTAACACCGGGGAGCTGTTTTTT. V gene TRBV7-9 combines with J gene TRBJ2-2; D unclear. The germline V gene encodes CDR1 SEHNR and CDR2 FQNEAQ (reference sequence). CDR3 length: 16 residues. V was trimmed by 2 bases and J by 2 bases, leaving 12 bases between them.

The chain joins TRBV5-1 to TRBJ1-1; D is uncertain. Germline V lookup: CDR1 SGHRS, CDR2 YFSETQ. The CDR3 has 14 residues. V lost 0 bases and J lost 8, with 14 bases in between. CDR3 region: CASSLVAGNAEAFF. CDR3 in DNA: TGCGCCAGCAGCTTGGTTGCCGGGAACGCGGAAGCTTTCTTT. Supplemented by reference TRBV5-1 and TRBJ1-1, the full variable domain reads KAGVTQTPRYLIKTRGQQVTLSCSPISGHRSVSWYQQTPGQGLQFLFEYFSETQRNKGNFPGRFSGRQFSNSRSEMNVSTLELGDSALYLCASSLVAGNAEAFFGQGTRLTVV.

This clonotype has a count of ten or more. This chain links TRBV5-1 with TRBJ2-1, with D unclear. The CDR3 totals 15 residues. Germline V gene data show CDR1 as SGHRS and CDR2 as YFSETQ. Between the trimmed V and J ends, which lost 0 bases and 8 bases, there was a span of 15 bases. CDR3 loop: CASSLGGHPPDEQFF. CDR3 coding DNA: TGCGCCAGCAGCTTGGGTGGGCACCCTCCCGATGAGCAGTTCTTC.

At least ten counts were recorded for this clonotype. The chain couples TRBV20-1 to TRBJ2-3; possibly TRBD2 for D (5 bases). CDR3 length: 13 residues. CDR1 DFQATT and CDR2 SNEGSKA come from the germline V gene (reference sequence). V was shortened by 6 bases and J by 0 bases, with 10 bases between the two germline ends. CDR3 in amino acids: CSAARGSTDTQYF. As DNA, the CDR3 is TGCAGTGCAGCTCGCGGGAGCACAGATACGCAGTATTTT.

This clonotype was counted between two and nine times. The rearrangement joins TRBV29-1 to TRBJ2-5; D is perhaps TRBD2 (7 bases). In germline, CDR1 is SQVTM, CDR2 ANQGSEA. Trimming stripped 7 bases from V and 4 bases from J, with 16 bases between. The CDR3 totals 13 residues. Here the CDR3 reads CSAPGGRVETQYF. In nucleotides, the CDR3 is TGCAGCGCCCCCGGGGGGCGCGTAGAGACCCAGTACTTC.

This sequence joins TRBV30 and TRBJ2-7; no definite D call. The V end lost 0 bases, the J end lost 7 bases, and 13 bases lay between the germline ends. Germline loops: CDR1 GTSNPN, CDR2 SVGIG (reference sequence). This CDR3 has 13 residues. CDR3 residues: CAWSVRQNGEQYV. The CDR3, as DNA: TGTGCCTGGAGTGTAAGACAAAATGGGGAGCAGTACGTC.

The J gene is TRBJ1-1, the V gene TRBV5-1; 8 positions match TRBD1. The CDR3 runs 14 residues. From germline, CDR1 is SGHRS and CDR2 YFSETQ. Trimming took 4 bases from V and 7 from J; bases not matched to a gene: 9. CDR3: CASSKDRGLGEAFF. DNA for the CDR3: TGCGCCAGCAGCAAAGACAGGGGCTTGGGTGAAGCTTTCTTT.

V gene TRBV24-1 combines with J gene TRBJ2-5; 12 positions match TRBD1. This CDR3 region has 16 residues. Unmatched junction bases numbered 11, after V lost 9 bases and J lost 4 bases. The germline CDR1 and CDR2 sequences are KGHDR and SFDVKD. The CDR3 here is CATALTRDRGRETQYF. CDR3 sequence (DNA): TGTGCCACCGCCCTAACCCGGGACAGGGGGCGAGAGACCCAGTACTTC.